This T cell receptor beta chain was recorded in a study of molecular identifiers for immune sequencing clone quantification. Study findings and constraints: Clones above 20 RNA copies held over 97% of effector molecules, under 1% in naive cells. Jurkat TCR RNA that was spiked in from one cell was reportedly detectable among one million naive cells.

This clonotype has ten or more counts. The antigen is undetermined. From the PCR reads, TCRdb called clonotypes with MiXCR, one entry per CDR3 protein. The sample carries about 23,000 distinct CDR3 sequences, roughly 15% recorded once. Trimming pared 8 bases from V and 3 bases from J, leaving 4 bases between. CDR1 LGHDT and CDR2 YNNKEL come from the germline V gene (reference sequence). The CDR3 consists of 10 residues. Using a CD8+CD4-CCR7+CD45RA+ phenotype, naive CD8 T cells were sorted. This receptor was obtained from a human donor in good health. Some libraries in this study had Jurkat cell RNA spiked in. The V and J genes are TRBV3-1 and TRBJ2-5, with no clear D. The sample was naive CD8+ T cells from blood, with Jurkat cell RNA spiked in. Subset noted: FACS-sorted CD8+CD4-CCR7+CD45RA+ naive T cells. The DNA of the CDR3 is TGTGCCAGCGGTAAAGAGACCCAGTACTTC. It codes for CASGKETQYF.